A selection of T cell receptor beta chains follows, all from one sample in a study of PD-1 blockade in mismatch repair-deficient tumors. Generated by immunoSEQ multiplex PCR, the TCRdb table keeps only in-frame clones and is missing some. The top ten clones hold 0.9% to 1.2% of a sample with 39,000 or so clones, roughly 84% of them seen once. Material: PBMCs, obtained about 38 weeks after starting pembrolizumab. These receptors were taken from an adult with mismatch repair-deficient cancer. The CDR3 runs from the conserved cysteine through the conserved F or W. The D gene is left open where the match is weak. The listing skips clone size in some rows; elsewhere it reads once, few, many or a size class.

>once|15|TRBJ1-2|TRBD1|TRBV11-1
TGTGCCAGCAGCCTTGCCGGGACAGGGGGCAGAGGCTACACCTTC
CASSLAGTGGRGYTF
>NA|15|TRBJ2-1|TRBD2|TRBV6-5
TGTGCCAGCAGCCGAGGAGGACTAGACCTAAATGAGCAGTTCTTC
CASSRGGLDLNEQFF
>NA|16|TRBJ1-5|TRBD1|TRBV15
TGTGCCACCAGCCCCGAGACAGGGCGCCGAGGTCAGCCCCAGCATTTT
CATSPETGRRGQPQHF
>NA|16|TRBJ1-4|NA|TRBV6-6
TGTGCCAGCAGGGGAGGGGGGGCCAACCTTAATGAAAAACTGTTTTTT
CASRGGGANLNEKLFF
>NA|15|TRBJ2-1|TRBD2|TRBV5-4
TGTGCCAGCAGCCCGGGACTAGCGGGAGTTGGGGAGCAGTTCTTC
CASSPGLAGVGEQFF
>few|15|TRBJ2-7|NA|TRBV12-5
TGTGCTAGTGGTTTGAACAGGCGAACTACCTACGAGCAGTACTTC
CASGLNRRTTYEQYF
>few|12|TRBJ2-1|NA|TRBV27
TGTGCCAGCTATACTAGTTCCAATGAGCAGTTCTTC
CASYTSSNEQFF
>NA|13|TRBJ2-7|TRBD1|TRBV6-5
TGTGCCAGCAGTTACCCAGGGGGCTACGAGCAGTACTTC
CASSYPGGYEQYF
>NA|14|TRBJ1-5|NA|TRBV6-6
TGTGCCGGCACTCAGAGGGGACAAATGGAGCCCCAGCATTTT
CAGTQRGQMEPQHF
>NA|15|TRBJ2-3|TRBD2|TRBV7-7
TGTGCTAGCAGCTTGGGGACTAGGAGCACAGATACGCAGTATTTT
CASSLGTRSTDTQYF
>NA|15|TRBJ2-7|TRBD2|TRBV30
TGTGCCTGGGGACTAGCGGGAGTAAGCCCGGGCGAGCAGTACTTC
CAWGLAGVSPGEQYF
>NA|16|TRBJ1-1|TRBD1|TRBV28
TGTGCCAGCAGCCAGGACAGGTGGGGGGAAGACACTGAAGCTTTCTTT
CASSQDRWGEDTEAFF
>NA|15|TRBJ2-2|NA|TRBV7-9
TGTGCCAGCAGCTTATCCCGACTAGTCACCGGGGAGCTGTTTTTT
CASSLSRLVTGELFF
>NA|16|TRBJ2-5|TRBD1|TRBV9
TGTGCCAGCAGCGTAAGGGGGGACAGGGGTCGGGAGACCCAGTACTTC
CASSVRGDRGRETQYF
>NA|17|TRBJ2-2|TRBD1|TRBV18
TGTGCCAGCTCATCGGACAGGGGACTCTTGAACACCGGGGAGCTGTTTTTT
CASSSDRGLLNTGELFF
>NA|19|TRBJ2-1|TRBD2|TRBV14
TGTGCCAGCAGCCAAGGACCTCACTCTAGCGGGAGGGCCGGGAATGAGCAGTTCTTC
CASSQGPHSSGRAGNEQFF
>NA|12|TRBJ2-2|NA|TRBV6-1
TGTGCCAGCACCAGGGGATGGGGGGAGCTGTTTTTT
CASTRGWGELFF
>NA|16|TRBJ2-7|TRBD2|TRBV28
TGTGCCAGCAGTAGAAATAGCGGGAGTTACGCCTACGAGCAGTACTTC
CASSRNSGSYAYEQYF
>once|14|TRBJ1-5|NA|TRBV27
TGTGCCAGCAGTTTTTTCGGGTTTGGCCAGCCCCAGCATTTT
CASSFFGFGQPQHF
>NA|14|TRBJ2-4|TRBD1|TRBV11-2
TGTGCCAGCAGCCGTACAGGGGTTCAAAACATTCAGTACTTC
CASSRTGVQNIQYF
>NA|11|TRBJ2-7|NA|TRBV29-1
TGCAGCGTTAGTGGCGGAGGCGAGCAGTACTTC
CSVSGGGEQYF
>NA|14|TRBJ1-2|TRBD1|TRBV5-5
TGTGCCAGCAGCAATACAGGGGGTAACTATGGCTACACCTTC
CASSNTGGNYGYTF
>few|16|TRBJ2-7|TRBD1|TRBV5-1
TGCGCCAGCAGCTTGAGATCCGGGACAGGGTCCTACGAGCAGTACTTC
CASSLRSGTGSYEQYF
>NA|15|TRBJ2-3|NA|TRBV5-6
TGTGCCAGCAGCTTGTCCAAAACAGGGACAGATACGCAGTATTTT
CASSLSKTGTDTQYF